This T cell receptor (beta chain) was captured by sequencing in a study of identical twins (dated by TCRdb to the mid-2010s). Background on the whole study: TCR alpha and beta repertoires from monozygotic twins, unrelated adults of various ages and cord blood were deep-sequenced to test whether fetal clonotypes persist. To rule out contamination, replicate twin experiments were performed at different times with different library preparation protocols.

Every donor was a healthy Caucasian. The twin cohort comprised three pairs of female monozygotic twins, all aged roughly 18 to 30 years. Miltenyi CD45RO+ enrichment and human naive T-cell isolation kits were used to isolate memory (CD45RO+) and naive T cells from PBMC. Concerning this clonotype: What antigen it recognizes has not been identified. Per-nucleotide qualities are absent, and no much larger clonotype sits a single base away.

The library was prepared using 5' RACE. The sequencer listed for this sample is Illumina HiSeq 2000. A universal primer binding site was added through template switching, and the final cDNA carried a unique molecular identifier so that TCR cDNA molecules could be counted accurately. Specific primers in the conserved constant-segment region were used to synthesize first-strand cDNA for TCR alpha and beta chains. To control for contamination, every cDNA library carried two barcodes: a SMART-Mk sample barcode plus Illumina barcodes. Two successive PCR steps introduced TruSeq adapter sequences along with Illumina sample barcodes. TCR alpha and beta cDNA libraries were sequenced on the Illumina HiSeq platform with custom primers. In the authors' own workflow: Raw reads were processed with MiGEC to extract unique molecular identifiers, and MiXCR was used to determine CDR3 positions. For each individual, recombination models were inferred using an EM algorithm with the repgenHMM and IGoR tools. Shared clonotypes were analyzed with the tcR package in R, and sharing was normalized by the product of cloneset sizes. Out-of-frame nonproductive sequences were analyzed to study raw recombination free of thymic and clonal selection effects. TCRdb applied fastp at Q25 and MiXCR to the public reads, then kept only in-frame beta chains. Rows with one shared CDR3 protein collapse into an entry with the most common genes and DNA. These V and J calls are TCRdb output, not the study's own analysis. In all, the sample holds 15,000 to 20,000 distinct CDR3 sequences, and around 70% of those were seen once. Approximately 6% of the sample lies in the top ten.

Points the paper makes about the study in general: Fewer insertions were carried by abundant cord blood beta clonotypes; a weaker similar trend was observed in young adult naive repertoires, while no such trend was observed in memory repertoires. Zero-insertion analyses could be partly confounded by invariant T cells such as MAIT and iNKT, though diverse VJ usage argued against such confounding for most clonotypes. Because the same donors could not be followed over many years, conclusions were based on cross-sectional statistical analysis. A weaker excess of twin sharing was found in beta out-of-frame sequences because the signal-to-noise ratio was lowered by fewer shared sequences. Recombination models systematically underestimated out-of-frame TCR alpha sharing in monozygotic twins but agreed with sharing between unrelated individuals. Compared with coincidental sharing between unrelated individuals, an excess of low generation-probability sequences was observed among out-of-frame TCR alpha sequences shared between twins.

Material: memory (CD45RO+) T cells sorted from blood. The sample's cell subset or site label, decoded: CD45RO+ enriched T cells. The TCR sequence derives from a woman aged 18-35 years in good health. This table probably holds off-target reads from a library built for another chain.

The nucleotide sequence is TGTGCCAGCAGCCCACTAGCGGGTGCCTACAATGAGCAGTTCTTC. Its protein reads: CASSPLAGAYNEQFF. The chain is made from TRBV7-8 and TRBJ2-1; TRBD2 aligns with 9 central bases. Spanning cysteine to phenylalanine, the CDR3 consists of 15 amino acids. Only the CDR3 DNA stays, 45 bases, in frame from base 1. The germline V gene specifies SGHVS as CDR1 and FQNEAQ as CDR2. V has 5 bases trimmed and J has 2 bases trimmed; junction bases matching no gene number 4. The variable domain in full, with residues beyond the CDR3 obtained from the reference TRBV7-8 and TRBJ2-1 genes, is GAGVSQSPRYKVAKRGQDVALRCDPISGHVSLFWYQQALGQGPEFLTYFQNEAQLDKSGLPSDRFFAERPEGSVSTLKIQRTQQEDSAVYLCASSPLAGAYNEQFFGPGTRLTVL.